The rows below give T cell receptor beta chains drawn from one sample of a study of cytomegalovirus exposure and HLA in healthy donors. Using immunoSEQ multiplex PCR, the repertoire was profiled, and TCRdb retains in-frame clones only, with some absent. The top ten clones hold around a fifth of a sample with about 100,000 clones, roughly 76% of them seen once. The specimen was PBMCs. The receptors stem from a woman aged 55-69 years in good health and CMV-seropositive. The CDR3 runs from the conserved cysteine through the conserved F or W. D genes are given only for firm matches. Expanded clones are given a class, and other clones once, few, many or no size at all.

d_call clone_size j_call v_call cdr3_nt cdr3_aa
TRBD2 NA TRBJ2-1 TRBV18 TGTGCCAGCTCACCGCGGACTAGCGGGCGGTTGGGTGAGCAGTTCTTC CASSPRTSGRLGEQFF
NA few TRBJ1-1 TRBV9 TGTGCCAGCAGCGTAGCGGTGAACACTGAAGCTTTCTTT CASSVAVNTEAFF
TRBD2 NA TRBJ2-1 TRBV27 TGTGCCAGCAGTCCCCGGACTAGCGTCCAAGGTGATGAGCAGTTCTTC CASSPRTSVQGDEQFF
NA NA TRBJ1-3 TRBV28 TGTGCCAGCGGCTTGAGACGGGGGGTTCGAAACACCATATATTTT CASGLRRGVRNTIYF
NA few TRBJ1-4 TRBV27 TGTGCCAGCGGCTACGGTACAGGGATTAATGAAAAACTGTTTTTT CASGYGTGINEKLFF
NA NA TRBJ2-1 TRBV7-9 TGTGCCAGCAGCCTAGAGACTGGTAGGCTACACAATGAGCAGTTCTTC CASSLETGRLHNEQFF
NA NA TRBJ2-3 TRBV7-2 TGTGCCAGCAGCCCCCGGTTGGGGACTAGCACAGATACGCAGTATTTT CASSPRLGTSTDTQYF
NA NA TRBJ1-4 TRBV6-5 TGTGCCAGCAGTTCAGGGTTAACTAATGAAAAACTGTTTTTT CASSSGLTNEKLFF
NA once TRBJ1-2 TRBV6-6 TGTGCCAGCAGTCGGACGGAGGAGGTTGGCTACACCTTC CASSRTEEVGYTF
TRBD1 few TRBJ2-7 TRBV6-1 TGTGCCAGCAGCCAGTTGGGGACAGGGCACCACGAGCAGTACTTC CASSQLGTGHHEQYF
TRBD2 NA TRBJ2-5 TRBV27 TGTGCCTCCCGGCGGGAGGGCATATCAGAGACCCAGTACTTC CASRREGISETQYF
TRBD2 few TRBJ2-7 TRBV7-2 TGTGCCAGCAGCCTAGGGGTCCTAGCGGGAGGGGGCTACGAGCAGTACTTC CASSLGVLAGGGYEQYF
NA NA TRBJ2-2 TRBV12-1 TGTGCCAGCAGCTTTCTTCGCTGGACTAGCGGGAGGGGGTATCGGACCGGGGAGCTGTTTTTT CASSFLRWTSGRGYRTGELFF
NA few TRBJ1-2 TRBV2 TGTGCCAGCACGGAGACAGACTATGGCTACACCTTC CASTETDYGYTF
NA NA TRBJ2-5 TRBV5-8 TGTGCCAGCAGCTTAACCGGGATGTTTCGGGAGACCCAGTACTTC CASSLTGMFRETQYF
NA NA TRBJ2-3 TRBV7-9 TGTGCCAGCAGTCGAGAGCTCCGCGCAGATACGCAGTATTTT CASSRELRADTQYF
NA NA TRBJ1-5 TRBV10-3 TGTGCCATCAGTAGGACGGGGGATCAGCCCCAGCATTTT CAISRTGDQPQHF
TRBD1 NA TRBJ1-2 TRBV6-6 TGTGCCAGCCAGACAGGGCTGTATGGCTACACCTTC CASQTGLYGYTF
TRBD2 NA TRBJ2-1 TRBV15 TGTGCCACTTCCCGGGGGGGGGCCGGTAGCAATGAGCAGTTCTTC CATSRGGAGSNEQFF
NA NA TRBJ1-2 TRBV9 TGTGCCAGCAGCTCTGGACAGAGTGCTAACTATGGCTACACCTTC CASSSGQSANYGYTF
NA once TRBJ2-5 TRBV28 TGTGCCAGCAGCAGGAAACCCCAAGAGACCCAGTACTTC CASSRKPQETQYF
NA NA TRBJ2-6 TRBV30 TGTGCCTCGCACTGGGCCCCCGGGGCCAACGTCCTGACTTTC CASHWAPGANVLTF
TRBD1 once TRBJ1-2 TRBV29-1 TGCAGCGTGGTGGAGCAGGGGGCTGTAGCCTACACCTTC CSVVEQGAVAYTF
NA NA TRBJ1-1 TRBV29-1 TGCAGCGTCATACACAGCCGGGGGACTGAAGCTTTCTTT CSVIHSRGTEAFF
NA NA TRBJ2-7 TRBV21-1 TGTGCCAGCAGCAAAGAGCGGGGGCGATCCTACGAGCAGTACTTC CASSKERGRSYEQYF
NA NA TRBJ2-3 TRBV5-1 TGCGCCAGCAGCTTGTGGGGGGACGGCACAGATACGCAGTATTTT CASSLWGDGTDTQYF
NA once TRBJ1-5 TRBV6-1 TGTGCCAGCAGTCAAAGACAATTTCAGCCCCAGCATTTT CASSQRQFQPQHF
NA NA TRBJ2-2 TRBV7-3 TGTGCCAGCAGCCCCCTGGCTAGTGGGGGGAATTGGGTCACCGGGGAGCTGTTTTTT CASSPLASGGNWVTGELFF
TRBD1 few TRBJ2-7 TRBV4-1 TGCGCCAGCAGACGGACAGGGAAAACCTACGAGCAGTACTTC CASRRTGKTYEQYF
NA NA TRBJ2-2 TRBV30 TGTGCCTGGAGTGGTTTCCTCACCGGGGAGCTGTTTTTT CAWSGFLTGELFF
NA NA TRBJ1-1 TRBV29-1 TGCAGCGTTGGGGAGGGACGGGGCGCTGAAGCTTTCTTT CSVGEGRGAEAFF
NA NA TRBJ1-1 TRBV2 TGTGCCAGCAGTCCTGTGTGGTCAGCGCGAACTGAAGCTTTCTTT CASSPVWSARTEAFF
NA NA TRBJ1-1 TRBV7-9 TGTGCCAGCAGCTCCTACGTGAACACTGAAGCTTTCTTT CASSSYVNTEAFF
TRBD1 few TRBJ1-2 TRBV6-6 TGTGCCAGCAGTTACTCGGGGATGGGACAGGGGGGCTACACCTTC CASSYSGMGQGGYTF
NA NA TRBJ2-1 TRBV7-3 TGTGCCAGCAGCTTAGTTTCCAGTTCCTACAATGAGCAGTTCTTC CASSLVSSSYNEQFF
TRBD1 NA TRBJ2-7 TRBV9 TGTGCCAGCAGCGAAGGACAGGTAGGAAACTACGAGCAGTACTTC CASSEGQVGNYEQYF
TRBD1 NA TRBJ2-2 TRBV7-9 TGTGCCAGCAGCCTAACAGGGGGTGTTCGGGAGCTGTTTTTT CASSLTGGVRELFF
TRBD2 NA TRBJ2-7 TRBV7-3 TGTGCCAGCAGCCGCGGGGGGGAGCAGTACTTC CASSRGGEQYF
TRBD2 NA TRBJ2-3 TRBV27 TGTGCCAGCAGCTCTACGCCCCTAGCGGGAGCCGCAGATACGCAGTATTTT CASSSTPLAGAADTQYF
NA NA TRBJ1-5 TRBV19 TGTGCCAGTAGTATGGGGAGGGGCAGGGAAGGCAATCAGCCCCAGCATTTT CASSMGRGREGNQPQHF
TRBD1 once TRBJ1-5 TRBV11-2 TGTGCCAGCAGCGGGACAGGGGGGTCGCCCCAGCATTTT CASSGTGGSPQHF
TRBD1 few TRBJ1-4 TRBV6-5 TGTGCCAGCAGAACGGCAGGGGGCGCTTATGAAAAACTGTTTTTT CASRTAGGAYEKLFF
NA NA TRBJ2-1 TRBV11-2 TGTGCCAGCAGCTTAGGGTGGCGCGGCTTCGATGAGCAGTTCTTC CASSLGWRGFDEQFF
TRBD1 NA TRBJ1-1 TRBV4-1 TGCGCCAGCAGCCAAGCCTCAGGGACAGGGGGACGAGTGACTGAAGCTTTCTTT CASSQASGTGGRVTEAFF
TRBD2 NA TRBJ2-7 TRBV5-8 TGTGCCAGCAGCTTACCGGGACTAGCGGGAGGCGAGCAGTACTTC CASSLPGLAGGEQYF
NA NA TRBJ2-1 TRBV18 TGTGCCAGCTCCCCCTCCCGGTCCTACAATGAGCAGTTCTTC CASSPSRSYNEQFF
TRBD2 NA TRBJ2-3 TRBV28 TGTGCCACTTCACGGGGCGGGAGAGGGACAGATACGCAGTATTTT CATSRGGRGTDTQYF
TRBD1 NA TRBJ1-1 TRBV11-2 TGTGCCAGCAGCTTAGTTGCAGGGGGCTGGTACACTGAAGCTTTCTTT CASSLVAGGWYTEAFF
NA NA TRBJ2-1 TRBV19 TGTGCCACCTTTGATGGCGGCGGCGGGAATGAGCAGTTCTTC CATFDGGGGNEQFF
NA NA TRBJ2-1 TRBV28 TGTGCCAGCAGTTTGGCAGGGGTAAGAAACAATGAGCAGTTCTTC CASSLAGVRNNEQFF
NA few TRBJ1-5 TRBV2 TGTGCCAGCAGTGACGTCAGGCGTAATCAGCCCCAGCATTTT CASSDVRRNQPQHF
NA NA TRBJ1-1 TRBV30 TGTGTAGTGGTGTTGAACACTGAAGCTTTCTTT CVVVLNTEAFF